Presented here are 2 T cell receptor beta chains from one specimen sequenced in a study of early T cells in non-severe SARS-CoV-2 infection. Each CDR3 protein gets one entry after TCRdb re-called the 5' RACE reads with MiXCR. The sample includes about 60,000 distinct CDR3 sequences, around 5.6% of them seen just once. The specimen sequenced was whole blood. Every receptor here comes from an adult who was a healthcare worker with PCR-confirmed SARS-CoV-2 infection or an uninfected control (not recorded which).

There are many counts of this clonotype. The V call is TRBV24-1, the J call TRBJ2-6; 10 nucleotides line up with TRBD1. The CDR3 consists of 19 residues. The V and J ends lost 4 bases and 1 base, in that order; junction bases with no gene match: 9. Germline V CDR1 and CDR2: KGHDR, SFDVKD. The CDR3 nucleotides are TGTGCCACCAGTGAGAACGTCCCGGGACAGGGGTCTGGGGCCAACGTCCTGACTTTC. Encoded protein: CATSENVPGQGSGANVLTF.

This clonotype was seen at least ten times. CDR3 residues: CASSASPDEQFF. CDR3 nucleotides: TGTGCCAGCTCGGCGTCCCCCGATGAGCAGTTCTTC. This sequence joins TRBV12-3 or TRBV12-4 and TRBJ2-1; no definite D call. Trimming removed 8 bases at V and 8 bases at J, with 13 bases between. The CDR3 totals 12 residues.